The 5 T cell receptor beta chains reported below all come from one sample, sequenced in a study of identical twins. Via MiXCR, TCRdb re-called the 5' RACE reads, giving one row per CDR3 protein. The sample lists about 100,000 distinct CDR3 sequences, about 5.6% seen once, with more than 10% in the top ten. The sample comprised memory T cells sorted from blood. These receptors were collected from a woman aged 50 to 65 in good health.

This clonotype was observed many times. This rearrangement joins TRBV5-5 to TRBJ2-2, with a weak D call TRBD1 (5 bases). The V end was cut by 4 bases, the J end by 4 bases, with 17 bases between. Germline V CDR1 and CDR2: SGHKS, YYEKEE (reference sequence). The CDR3 is 16 amino acids. The DNA for the CDR3 is TGTGCCAGCAGCCCACGCCCCAGGGCTGGCACCGGGGAGCTGTTTTTT. It codes for CASSPRPRAGTGELFF. Filled out from reference TRBV5-5 and TRBJ2-2, the complete variable domain reads DAGVTQSPTHLIKTRGQQVTLRCSPISGHKSVSWYQQVLGQGPQFIFQYYEKEERGRGNFPDRFSARQFPNYSSELNVNALLLGDSALYLCASSPRPRAGTGELFFGEGSRLTVL.

The table lists this clonotype with many counts. This sequence joins TRBV4-2 and TRBJ1-1, with D possibly matching TRBD1 (6 bases). Looked up from germline, CDR1 is LGHNA and CDR2 is YNFKEQ. This CDR3 is 12 amino acids long. Trimming removed 0 bases at V and 14 bases at J, with 13 bases between. CDR3 region: CASSQDLVGQFF. The CDR3 coding sequence is TGTGCCAGCAGCCAAGATTTAGTAGGACAGTTCTTT.

In its sample, this clonotype was seen many times. This chain joins TRBV3-1 and TRBJ2-3; 11 bases are shared with TRBD2. Germline loops: CDR1 LGHDT, CDR2 YNNKEL (reference sequence). Unmatched junction bases numbered 3, after V lost 1 base and J lost 0 bases. This CDR3 region has 17 residues. CDR3 sequence (DNA): TGTGCCAGCAGCCAAGGGCGGACTAGCGGGAGCACAGATACGCAGTATTTT. Translation gives CASSQGRTSGSTDTQYF.

This clonotype was counted ten times or more. V gene TRBV30 combines with J gene TRBJ1-1; D perhaps matches TRBD1 (6 bases). This CDR3 has 11 amino acids. CDR1 is GTSNPN and CDR2 is SVGIG in the germline V gene (reference sequence). V shed 6 bases and J shed 4 bases, with 9 bases lying between them. CDR3 in amino acids: CACQGFTEAFF. The CDR3, as DNA: TGTGCCTGCCAGGGGTTCACTGAAGCTTTCTTT.

This clonotype has ten or more counts. The chain carries TRBV19 and TRBJ2-5; 7 bases are shared with TRBD2. The V segment lost 1 base and the J segment 5 bases; nucleotides outside the gene matches: 7. The CDR3 is made up of 15 amino acids. Germline V gives CDR1 LNHDA, CDR2 SQIVND (reference sequence). CDR3 nucleotide sequence: TGTGCCAGTAGTATAGGGGGGGGGTCTGGGGAGACCCAGTACTTC. This gives the protein CASSIGGGSGETQYF. Looking up the rest from reference TRBV19 and TRBJ2-5 gives the full variable domain: DGGITQSPKYLFRKEGQNVTLSCEQNLNHDAMYWYRQDPGQGLRLIYYSQIVNDFQKGDIAEGYSVSREKKESFPLTVTSAQKNPTAFYLCASSIGGGSGETQYFGPGTRLLVL.